Below, 8 T cell receptor beta chains from the same sample are listed, as sequenced in a study of blood T cell repertoires in COVID-19. Sequencing used immunoSEQ multiplex PCR; TCRdb keeps in-frame clones, though not all of them. The sample lists around 250,000 clones, about nine tenths occurring once. The sequenced sample was PBMCs or T cells enriched from blood (not recorded which). The receptors were sampled from a man aged 45-65 years who had been exposed to COVID-19.

The genes are TRBV19 and TRBJ1-1, with D perhaps matching TRBD1 (6 bases). Between the trimmed V and J ends, which lost 2 bases and 1 base, there was a span of 11 bases. CDR3 length: 15 residues. Per the germline V gene, CDR1 is LNHDA and CDR2 is SQIVND (reference sequence). This CDR3 is CASSIRPTGNTEAFF. DNA for the CDR3: TGTGCCAGTAGTATAAGGCCGACAGGGAACACTGAAGCTTTCTTT.

The rearrangement links TRBV11-2 to TRBJ2-7; D uncertain. Looked up from germline, CDR1 is SGHAT and CDR2 is FQNNGV. CDR3 size: 13 residues. The V gene lost 3 bases and the J gene lost 6 bases, with 12 bases spanning the gap. CDR3 coding DNA: TGTGCCAGCAGCTTCGGTGAATGGAGCGAGCAGTACGTC. This encodes CASSFGEWSEQYV.

This clone has a single count. The chain joins TRBV19 to TRBJ1-5, with 7 bases matching TRBD1. This CDR3 spans 15 amino acids. After removal of 6 bases from V and 0 bases from J, the junction contained 5 bases not matched to a gene. The germline V gene has CDR1 LNHDA and CDR2 SQIVND (reference sequence). Here the CDR3 reads CASRTTGLSNQPQHF. CDR3 sequence (DNA): TGTGCCAGTAGAACGACAGGGCTTAGCAATCAGCCCCAGCATTTT.

The V and J genes are TRBV12-5 and TRBJ2-1; 10 bases are a match to TRBD2. Germline V gene data show CDR1 as LGHNT and CDR2 as FRNRAP. The CDR3 is 17 residues long. J was trimmed by 4 bases and V by 3 bases; bases with no gene match: 9. The CDR3 loop reads CASGFRPLAGDYNEQFF. The DNA for the CDR3 is TGTGCTAGTGGTTTCCGCCCCCTAGCGGGAGATTACAATGAGCAGTTCTTC.

The chain is built from TRBV19 and TRBJ1-2; 7 nucleotides match TRBD1. Trimming at V came to 5 bases and at J to 5 bases, leaving 5 bases not matched to a gene. Germline CDR1 and CDR2: LNHDA and SQIVND (reference sequence). This CDR3 is built from 13 residues. The chain's CDR3 is CASSPHRGYGYTF. The CDR3 DNA reads TGTGCCAGTAGTCCCCACAGGGGATATGGCTACACCTTC.

The CDR3 here is CATSEPTAGGLDYGYTF. CDR3 DNA: TGTGCCACCAGTGAGCCGACGGCCGGGGGGCTTGACTATGGCTACACCTTC. V gene TRBV24-1 combines with J gene TRBJ1-2, with D perhaps matching TRBD1 (6 bases). This CDR3 contains 17 residues. CDR1 is KGHDR, CDR2 SFDVKD, per germline. The germline V and J ends were trimmed by 4 bases and 3 bases, with 20 bases remaining between them.

The J gene is TRBJ2-3, the V gene TRBV6-5; 8 bases match TRBD1. This CDR3 comprises 14 residues. Germline CDR1 is MNHEY and CDR2 is SVGAGI. The J segment lost 4 bases and the V segment lost 7 bases, leaving 7 bases of the junction unmatched. Here the CDR3 DNA reads TGTGCCAGCAAGACAGGGGTGGGAGCAGATACGCAGTATTTT. It specifies CASKTGVGADTQYF.

This clone was counted a single time. The chain carries TRBV5-4 and TRBJ2-3; TRBD2 aligns across 8 bases. This CDR3 comprises 16 residues. The V segment lost 3 bases and the J segment 2 bases; nucleotides outside the gene matches: 8. The germline gives CDR1 SGHNT, CDR2 YYREEE (reference sequence). The CDR3 coding sequence is TGTGCCAGCAGCTCGGGGGGGGTCGGAAACACAGATACGCAGTATTTT. Its protein product is CASSSGGVGNTDTQYF.